This T cell receptor (beta chain) stems from a study of blood T cells in healthy people across ages. A second PCR of 7 to 11 cycles used a sample-barcoded 5' primer and a J-beta primer mix. A template-switch adaptor containing 12 random nucleotides labeled each cDNA molecule. TCRdb called the 5' RACE reads again in MiXCR, with one record for every CDR3 protein. The sample records just under 900,000 distinct CDR3 sequences, roughly 26% being singletons. V shed 5 bases and J shed 5 bases, with 11 bases lying between them. The CDR3 length is 13 residues. The germline V gene encodes CDR1 MNHNY and CDR2 SVGAGI (reference sequence). The table lists this clonotype with many counts.

The specimen sequenced was blood. This chain links TRBV6-6 with TRBJ2-3; no reliable D call. The origin of this receptor is a woman of 80 years or more in good health. CDR3 amino acids: CASSAKHRDTQYF. The CDR3 DNA reads as TGTGCCAGCAGTGCCAAACATCGAGATACGCAGTATTTT.